This TCR beta chain stems from a study of T cells in tumors after PD-1 blockade. Study-wide context: A subset received ongoing vismodegib 150 mg daily alongside anti-PD-1 therapy. Blood samples averaged about 120,000 templates (range roughly 21,000-290,000) and under 40,000 unique clonotypes.

This table comes from immunoSEQ multiplex PCR, and its TCRdb copy is limited to in-frame clones, with some not included. In the table there are about 33,000 clones, around 80% of which are singletons. Genomic DNA template from tumor biopsies or peripheral blood, roughly 550 ng to 6,004 ng input. Germline CDR1 MNHEY, CDR2 SVGAGI. The CDR3 runs to 13 residues. V lost 6 bases, J lost 8 bases, and 7 bases stayed unmatched. On this clone itself: Its target is unknown.

Findings of the study overall: Some novel exhausted tumor clones appeared in pre-treatment blood, suggesting peripheral recruitment.

The chain carries TRBV6-5 and TRBJ2-1; 7 bases line up with TRBD2. This TCR was recovered from a human donor with basal cell carcinoma. This sample comprised PBMCs, obtained before anti-PD-1 treatment. CDR3 amino acids: CASRHGGSDEQFF. The CDR3 bases are TGTGCCAGCAGACACGGCGGGAGCGATGAGCAGTTCTTC.